This TCR beta chain originates from a study of T cells in Graves' hyperthyroidism and ophthalmopathy. Findings and caveats of the study: Ophthalmopathy stood apart from stable hyperthyroidism in a 13 V-J model.

Amplification yielded TCR beta CDR3 regions, with RNA transcripts as the source. HTBI primers were used for first-round RT-PCR of the TCR CDR3. Each CDR3 protein gets one entry after TCRdb re-called the multiplex PCR reads with MiXCR. This table holds about 360,000 distinct CDR3 sequences, around 25% found once. V was clipped by 0 bases and J by 5 bases, with 20 bases between them. This CDR3 is built from 17 residues. In germline, CDR1 is LGHDT, CDR2 YNNKEL (reference sequence). Researchers defined stable Graves' hyperthyroidism as no ophthalmopathy progression within 18 months. Newly diagnosed hyperthyroidism, duration under 2 months, in patients aged 18 to 65. Clinical symptoms, serum thyroxine, TRAb, thyroid ultrasound and orbital computed tomography informed diagnoses. On this clonotype itself: The antigen is unknown.

The sequenced sample was blood. This chain connects TRBV3-1 to TRBJ2-7, with D perhaps matching TRBD2 (6 bases). The clonotype comes from a man aged 45-65 years with Graves' hyperthyroidism. CDR3 residues: CASSQDVLGGINDEQYF. Written as DNA, the CDR3 is TGTGCCAGCAGCCAAGATGTGTTGGGCGGGATAAACGACGAGCAGTACTTC.